This T cell receptor (beta chain) appears in the sequencing data of a study of glioma-infiltrating T cells. Study observations and caveats: Tissue-blood divergence was below expectation in non-neoplastic patients, above in gliomas.

Trimming removed 4 bases at V and 8 bases at J, with 12 bases between. The CDR3 extends over 14 amino acids. The germline gives CDR1 SGHTA, CDR2 FQGNSA. TCR alpha and beta CDR3 regions were amplified from RNA using iRepertoire nested multiplex PCR. MiXCR, applied by TCRdb to the multiplex PCR reads, yields one record per CDR3 protein. The table shows about 93,000 distinct CDR3 sequences, with roughly 37% occurring only once. A single count supports this clonotype. Its target is not known. The origin of this receptor is a human donor with low-grade glioma or glioblastoma, undergoing nonglioma brain surgery, or in good health (not recorded which). The sample comprised glioma tissue, nonneoplastic brain tissue, or PBMCs (not recorded which). J is TRBJ1-6 and V is TRBV7-2; D is unresolved. The DNA for the CDR3 is TGTGCCAGCAGCTGGGAAAAGGGCTATTCACCCCTCCACTTT. Its protein is CASSWEKGYSPLHF.